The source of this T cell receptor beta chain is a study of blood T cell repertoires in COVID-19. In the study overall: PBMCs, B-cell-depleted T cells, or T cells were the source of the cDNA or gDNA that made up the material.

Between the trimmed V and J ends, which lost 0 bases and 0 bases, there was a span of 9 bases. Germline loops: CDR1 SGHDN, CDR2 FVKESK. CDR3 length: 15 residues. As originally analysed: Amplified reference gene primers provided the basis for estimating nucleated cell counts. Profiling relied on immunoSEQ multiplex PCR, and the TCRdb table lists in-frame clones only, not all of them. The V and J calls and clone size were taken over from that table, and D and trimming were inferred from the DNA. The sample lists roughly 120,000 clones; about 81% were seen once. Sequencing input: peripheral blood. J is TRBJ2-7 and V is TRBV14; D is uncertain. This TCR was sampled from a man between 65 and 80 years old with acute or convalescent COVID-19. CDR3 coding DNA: TGTGCCAGCAGCCAAGATGCCAGGTTCTCCTACGAGCAGTACTTC. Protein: CASSQDARFSYEQYF. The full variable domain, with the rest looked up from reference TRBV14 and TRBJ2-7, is EAGVTQFPSHSVIEKGQTVTLRCDPISGHDNLYWYRRVMGKEIKFLLHFVKESKQDESGMPNNRFLAERTGGTYSTLKVQPAELEDSGVYFCASSQDARFSYEQYFGPGTRLTVT.